Given below is one T cell receptor (beta chain) in context. The table lists this clonotype with many counts. Its antigen remains unidentified. Per-nucleotide qualities are absent, and no much larger clonotype sits a single base away. V is clipped by 0 bases and J by 4 bases, and the sequence between their germline boundaries is 12 bases long. From the germline V gene, CDR1 is KGHDR and CDR2 is SFDVKD. Reading from cysteine to phenylalanine, the CDR3 counts 16 amino acids. Of all the DNA, just the CDR3 is kept, 48 bases in frame from base 1. This record belongs to a study of spatial heterogeneity in lung cancer (dated by TCRdb to between 2017 and 2020). Context from the whole study: More beta-chain than alpha-chain transcripts were consistently detected, likely reflecting higher beta-chain transcript abundance. TCR alpha and beta repertoires were quantitatively compared across multiple tumor regions, matched nontumor lung and blood in non-small cell lung cancer. In the raw uncorrected reads, each unique combination of TCR and UMI appeared more than ten times on average. Both alpha and beta chains were TCR-sequenced in 200 or so tumor regions, 64 matched nontumor lung samples and around 54 PBMC samples obtained at surgery. Nonsynonymous mutation counts, determined by whole-exome sequencing of tumor tissue, were related to TCR repertoire features.

The intended sense of this specimen's time point label: sample taken at primary tumor resection. TCR sequencing used whole RNA extracted from tumor and nontumor lung tissue, or from cryopreserved PBMC samples, without cell sorting. Samples were obtained from approximately 76 patients with early-stage, untreated non-small cell lung cancer from the lung TRACERx cohort. Only patients with enough RNA available from two or more tumor regions were chosen for TCR sequencing. Tumor and adjacent nontumor lung specimens were reviewed by a lung pathologist before selection. Library construction relied on 5' RACE. Sequencing instrument: NextSeq 500. To allow correction of PCR and sequencing errors, the TCR library protocol tagged every TCR cDNA molecule with a unique molecular identifier. Under the source paper's analysis protocol: TCR identification, UMI-based error correction and CDR3 extraction were all carried out with Decombinator tools. Expanded TCRs were defined as those above a frequency of 2 per 1,000, corresponding to the top 1% of the tumor frequency distribution. Renyi diversity was computed with the R vegan package after each repertoire had been subsampled 100 times to 5,000 TCRs. CDR3 similarity networks were constructed using string-kernel similarity of amino acid triplets, with links drawn between CDR3s whose pairwise similarity was above 0.82. TCRdb applied fastp at Q25 and MiXCR to the public reads, then kept only in-frame beta chains. Rows merge per CDR3 protein into single entries with the most common DNA and genes. V and J calls and clone size were set by TCRdb, not the authors. The sample table records more than 6,500 distinct CDR3 sequences; roughly 3.9% of these occur just once. The leading ten clones occupy more than 20% of the sample.

The paper as a whole reports these results and caveats: Confirming at a functional level the hypothesis that regional TCRs recognize regional mutations was considered to require additional single-cell paired TCR alpha and beta sequencing.

The TCR sequence derives from a female donor with early-stage non-small cell lung cancer. The sequencing used normal lung tissue next to the tumor, collected at surgery. The sequence joins TRBV24-1 to TRBJ2-1; TRBD1 is a possible D gene, resting on 6 matching bases. The nucleotide sequence reads TGTGCCACCAGTGATTTGGCCCCCGGACAGTACAATGAGCAGTTCTTC. The translation is CATSDLAPGQYNEQFF.